The rows below give T cell receptor beta chains drawn from one sample of a study of T cell responses to AZD1222 COVID-19 vaccine. Measured with immunoSEQ multiplex PCR; TCRdb has only the in-frame clones, and not every one. The sample comprises about 150,000 clones, just over 90% of which are singletons, and less than 2.5% rests with the top ten. The source material was peripheral blood, sampled 28 days after the second AZD1222 dose. The receptors stem from an adult who received the AZD1222 COVID-19 vaccine. CDR3s include the opening cysteine and the closing phenylalanine or tryptophan. A D gene is named only where the DNA matches it firmly. Expanded clones get a size class; other rows say once, few or many, or leave the size out.

CASSLGPPNSPLHF	TGCGCCAGCAGCTTGGGACCACCGAATTCACCCCTCCACTTT	NA	TRBJ1-6	TRBV5-1	NA
CASSPPWTVVTDTQYF	TGTGCCAGCAGCCCCCCCTGGACGGTAGTCACAGATACGCAGTATTTT	NA	TRBJ2-3	TRBV21-1	NA
CASSTIGAAVGSYEQYF	TGTGCCAGTAGTACCATAGGGGCGGCCGTGGGATCCTACGAGCAGTACTTC	NA	TRBJ2-7	TRBV19	NA
CARIQGCSYEQYF	TGTGCCAGGATTCAGGGGTGTTCGTACGAGCAGTACTTC	NA	TRBJ2-7	TRBV19	NA
CASSLITGFSSSYNEQFF	TGTGCCAGCAGCTTAATCACCGGCTTTTCGAGCTCCTACAATGAGCAGTTCTTC	NA	TRBJ2-1	TRBV7-9	NA
CASSSLAAGVGSTEAFF	TGTGCCAGCAGCTCACTAGCAGCAGGGGTGGGGAGCACTGAAGCTTTCTTT	NA	TRBJ1-1	TRBV7-9	NA
CASRVAGISNQPQHF	TGTGCCAGTAGGGTCGCAGGGATCAGCAATCAGCCCCAGCATTTT	NA	TRBJ1-5	TRBV19	NA
CASSSPSEGRAEAFF	TGTGCCAGCAGTTCACCCTCGGAAGGGCGAGCTGAAGCTTTCTTT	NA	TRBJ1-1	TRBV28	NA
CASSPPHRSNSNQPQHF	TGTGCCAGCAGCCCACCCCACAGGTCCAATAGCAATCAGCCCCAGCATTTT	NA	TRBJ1-5	TRBV28	NA
CASSEVGAEKQYF	TGTGCCAGCAGTGAAGTCGGGGCTGAGAAACAGTACTTC	NA	TRBJ2-7	TRBV2	NA
CASSPRTGNTGELFF	TGTGCCAGCTCACCTAGGACAGGAAACACCGGGGAGCTGTTTTTT	TRBD1	TRBJ2-2	TRBV18	NA
CASSAGPGNEQFF	TGTGCCAGCAGCGCGGGGCCGGGGAATGAGCAGTTCTTC	NA	TRBJ2-1	TRBV2	NA
CSVGRTAEKLFF	TGCAGCGTTGGTCGGACGGCTGAAAAACTGTTTTTT	NA	TRBJ1-4	TRBV29-1	once
CASSPGENRGYTF	TGTGCCAGCAGCCCCGGTGAGAACAGAGGCTACACCTTC	NA	TRBJ1-2	TRBV3-1/TRBV3-2	NA
CATSDSLGGGGYTF	TGTGCCACCAGTGATTCCTTGGGAGGCGGTGGCTACACCTTC	NA	TRBJ1-2	TRBV24-1	once
CASSLSRFRQGNTEAFF	TGTGCCAGCAGTTTATCGCGCTTCAGACAGGGGAACACTGAAGCTTTCTTT	TRBD1	TRBJ1-1	TRBV27	NA
CASSRGTSGDTTQYF	TGTGCCAGCAGCCGAGGGACTAGCGGGGATACTACGCAGTATTTT	TRBD2	TRBJ2-3	TRBV7-6	NA
CASRELGANVLTF	TGCGCCAGCAGAGAACTTGGGGCCAACGTCCTGACTTTC	NA	TRBJ2-6	TRBV5-1	NA
CASSANRINEKLFF	TGTGCCAGCAGCGCAAACAGGATTAATGAAAAACTGTTTTTT	NA	TRBJ1-4	TRBV9	once
CASSAGTSGPYEQYF	TGTGCCAGCAGCGCTGGGACTAGCGGCCCCTACGAGCAGTACTTC	TRBD2	TRBJ2-7	TRBV9	NA
CASSQGSGSYEQYF	TGCGCCAGCAGCCAAGGTAGTGGATCCTACGAGCAGTACTTC	NA	TRBJ2-7	TRBV5-1	NA
CASSSGGAGEQYF	TGTGCCAGCAGCTCGGGTGGGGCGGGGGAGCAGTACTTC	NA	TRBJ2-7	TRBV7-3	NA
CASSPYSGDSSYEQYF	TGTGCCAGCAGCCCCTATAGCGGGGACAGCTCCTACGAGCAGTACTTC	NA	TRBJ2-7	TRBV11-2	NA
CASRGQLPYSGNTIYF	TGTGCCAGTAGGGGACAGCTCCCCTACTCTGGAAACACCATATATTTT	TRBD1	TRBJ1-3	TRBV19	NA
CASSSDRVGTEAFF	TGTGCCAGCAGTTCCGACAGGGTAGGCACTGAAGCTTTCTTT	TRBD1	TRBJ1-1	TRBV6-5	NA
CASSSNSGNQPQHF	TGTGCCAGCAGCTCGAACAGTGGCAATCAGCCCCAGCATTTT	NA	TRBJ1-5	TRBV7-2	NA
CASSMDRDWTEAFF	TGTGCCAGTAGTATGGACAGGGACTGGACTGAAGCTTTCTTT	TRBD1	TRBJ1-1	TRBV19	NA
CASSQGGLRDRVWSVIIAYEQYF	TGTGCCAGCAGCCAGGGTGGTCTCAGGGACAGGGTCTGGTCGGTAATAATTGCCTACGAGCAGTACTTC	NA	TRBJ2-7	TRBV21-1	NA
CASSSTGGDTEAFF	TGTGCCAGCAGCTCTACAGGGGGCGATACTGAAGCTTTCTTT	TRBD1	TRBJ1-1	TRBV7-3	NA
CASSSLRVLSQETQYF	TGCGCCAGCAGCTCCCTCCGGGTGCTGTCCCAAGAGACCCAGTACTTC	NA	TRBJ2-5	TRBV5-1	NA
CASRGQGHQPQHF	TGTGCCAGCAGGGGACAGGGCCATCAGCCCCAGCATTTT	TRBD1	TRBJ1-5	TRBV6-5	NA
CASSLRDRTSTDTQYF	TGTGCCAGCAGCCTACGTGACAGGACTAGCACAGATACGCAGTATTTT	NA	TRBJ2-3	TRBV7-8	few
CAISEREGRREQFF	TGTGCCATCAGCGAGCGGGAGGGCCGGAGGGAGCAGTTCTTC	TRBD2	TRBJ2-1	TRBV10-3	NA
CASSLKRETSGLNEQFF	TGTGCCAGCAGCTTGAAGCGGGAGACTAGCGGTCTCAATGAGCAGTTCTTC	TRBD2	TRBJ2-1	TRBV5-4	NA
CAWSVSLLDEQFF	TGTGCCTGGAGTGTTAGCCTGCTAGATGAGCAGTTCTTC	NA	TRBJ2-1	TRBV30	few
CASSLGPSGSNQYF	TGCGCCAGCAGCTTGGGGCCCTCCGGGTCAAACCAGTACTTC	NA	TRBJ2-7	TRBV5-1	few
CASSLMEDSPLHF	TGCGCCAGCAGCTTGATGGAGGATTCACCCCTCCACTTT	NA	TRBJ1-6	TRBV5-1	NA
CASSLGTGVPGELFF	TGTGCCAGCAGCTTGGGGACAGGGGTCCCCGGGGAGCTGTTTTTT	TRBD1	TRBJ2-2	TRBV7-3	NA